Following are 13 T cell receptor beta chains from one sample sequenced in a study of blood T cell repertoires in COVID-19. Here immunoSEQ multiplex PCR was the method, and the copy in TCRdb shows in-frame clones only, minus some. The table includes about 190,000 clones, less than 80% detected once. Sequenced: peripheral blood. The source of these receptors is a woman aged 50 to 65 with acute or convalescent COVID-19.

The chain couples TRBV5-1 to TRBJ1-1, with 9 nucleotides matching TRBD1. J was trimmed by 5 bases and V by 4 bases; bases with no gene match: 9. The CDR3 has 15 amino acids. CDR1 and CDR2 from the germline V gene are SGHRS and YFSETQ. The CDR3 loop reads CASSLGRTGVTEAFF. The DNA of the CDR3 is TGCGCCAGCAGCCTGGGGCGGACAGGGGTAACTGAAGCTTTCTTT.

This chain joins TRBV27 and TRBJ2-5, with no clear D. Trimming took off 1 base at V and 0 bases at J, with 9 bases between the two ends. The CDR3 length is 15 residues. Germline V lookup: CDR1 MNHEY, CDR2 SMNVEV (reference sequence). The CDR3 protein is CASSLFSSYQETQYF. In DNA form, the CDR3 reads TGTGCCAGCAGTTTATTTTCCTCTTACCAAGAGACCCAGTACTTC.

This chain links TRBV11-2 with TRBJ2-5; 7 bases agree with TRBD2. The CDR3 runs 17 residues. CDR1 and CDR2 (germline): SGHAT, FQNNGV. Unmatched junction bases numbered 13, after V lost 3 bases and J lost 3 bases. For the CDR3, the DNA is TGTGCCAGCAGCTTCCCTCTGGGGCTAGCGGAGAAAGAGACCCAGTACTTC. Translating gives CASSFPLGLAEKETQYF.

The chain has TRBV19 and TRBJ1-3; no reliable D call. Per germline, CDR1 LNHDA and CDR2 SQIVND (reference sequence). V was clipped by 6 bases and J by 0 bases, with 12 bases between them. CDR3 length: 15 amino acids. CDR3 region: CASRADMSSGNTIYF. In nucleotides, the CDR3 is TGTGCCAGTAGGGCGGATATGAGCTCTGGAAACACCATATATTTT.

This CDR3 is CASSGQGRYEQYF. In DNA form, the CDR3 reads TGTGCCAGCTCCGGACAGGGTCGCTACGAGCAGTACTTC. The chain joins TRBV18 to TRBJ2-7, with TRBD1 matching 8 bases. The CDR3 has 13 residues. V gave up 6 bases and J gave up 3 bases; unmatched junction bases: 4. CDR1 is KGHSH and CDR2 is LQKENI in the germline V gene.

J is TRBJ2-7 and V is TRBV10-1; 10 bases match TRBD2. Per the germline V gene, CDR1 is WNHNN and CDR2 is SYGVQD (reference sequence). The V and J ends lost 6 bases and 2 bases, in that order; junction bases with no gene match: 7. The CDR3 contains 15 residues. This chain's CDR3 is CASSEGLASTYEQYF. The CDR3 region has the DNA TGCGCCAGCAGCGAGGGACTAGCGTCAACCTACGAGCAGTACTTC.

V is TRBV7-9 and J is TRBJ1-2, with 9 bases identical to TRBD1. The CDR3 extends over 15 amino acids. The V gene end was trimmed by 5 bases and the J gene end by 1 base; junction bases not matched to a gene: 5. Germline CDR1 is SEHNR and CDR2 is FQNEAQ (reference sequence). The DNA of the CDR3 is TGTGCCAGCAGCCCGGCGACAGGGGGTAACTATGGCTACACCTTC. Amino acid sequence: CASSPATGGNYGYTF.

CDR3 DNA sequence: TGTGCCAGCAGCTACAGGGGTGGGCATGAGAATGAGCAGTTCTTC. Translation: CASSYRGGHENEQFF. The chain combines TRBV11-3 with TRBJ2-1, with TRBD1 identical over 7 bases. This CDR3 is built from 15 residues. The germline gives CDR1 SGHNT, CDR2 YENEEA. V was clipped by 4 bases and J by 7 bases; unmatched bases: 10.

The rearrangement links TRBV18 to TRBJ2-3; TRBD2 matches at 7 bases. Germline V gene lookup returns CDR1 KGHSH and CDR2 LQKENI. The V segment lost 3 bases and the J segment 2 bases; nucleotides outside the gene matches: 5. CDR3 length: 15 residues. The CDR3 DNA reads TGTGCCAGCTCACCCCGGCTAGCGGACACAGATACGCAGTATTTT. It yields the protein CASSPRLADTDTQYF.

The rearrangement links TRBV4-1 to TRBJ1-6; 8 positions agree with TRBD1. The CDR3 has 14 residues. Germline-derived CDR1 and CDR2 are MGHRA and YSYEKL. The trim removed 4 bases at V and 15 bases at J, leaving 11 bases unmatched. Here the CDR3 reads CASSLGQVKTLLHF. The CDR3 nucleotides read TGCGCCAGCAGCCTGGGACAGGTGAAGACTCTCCTCCACTTT.

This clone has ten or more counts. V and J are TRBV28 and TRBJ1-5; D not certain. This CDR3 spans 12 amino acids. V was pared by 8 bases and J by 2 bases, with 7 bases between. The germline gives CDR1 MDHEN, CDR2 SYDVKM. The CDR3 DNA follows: TGTGCCAGCTGGGGAGGCAATCAGCCCCAGCATTTT. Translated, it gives CASWGGNQPQHF.

The CDR3 DNA is TGTGCCAGCAGCCACCCTATGTTAAACGAGCAGTACTTC. As protein: CASSHPMLNEQYF. The V call is TRBV3-1 (or the pseudogene TRBV3-2), the J call TRBJ2-7; D not certain. The V end lost 3 bases, the J end lost 5 bases, and 11 bases lay between the germline ends. This CDR3 comprises 13 residues. CDR1 and CDR2 from the germline V gene are LGHDT and YNNKEL (reference sequence).

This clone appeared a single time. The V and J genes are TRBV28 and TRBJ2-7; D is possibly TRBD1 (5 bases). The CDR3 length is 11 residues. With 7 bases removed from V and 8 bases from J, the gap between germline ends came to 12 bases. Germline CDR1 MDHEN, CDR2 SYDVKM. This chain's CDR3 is CASKFSGKQYF. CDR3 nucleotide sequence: TGTGCCAGCAAATTTTCAGGGAAGCAGTACTTC.